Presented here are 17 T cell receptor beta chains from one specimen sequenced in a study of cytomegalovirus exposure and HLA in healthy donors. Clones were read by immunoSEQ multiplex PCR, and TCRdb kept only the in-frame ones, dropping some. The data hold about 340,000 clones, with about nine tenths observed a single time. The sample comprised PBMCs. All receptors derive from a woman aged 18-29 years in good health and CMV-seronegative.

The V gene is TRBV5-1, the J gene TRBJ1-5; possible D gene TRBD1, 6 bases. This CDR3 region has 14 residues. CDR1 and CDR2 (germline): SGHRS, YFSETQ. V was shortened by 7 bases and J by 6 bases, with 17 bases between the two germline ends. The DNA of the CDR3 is TGCGCCAGCTCCCGAGGGCAGGGGACTCAGCCCCAGCATTTT. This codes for CASSRGQGTQPQHF.

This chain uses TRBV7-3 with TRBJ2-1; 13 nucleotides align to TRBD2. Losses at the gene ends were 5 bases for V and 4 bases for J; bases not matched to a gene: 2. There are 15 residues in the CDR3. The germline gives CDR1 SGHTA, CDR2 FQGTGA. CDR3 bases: TGTGCCAGCAGCCTACTAGCGGGAGGGTACAATGAGCAGTTCTTC. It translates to CASSLLAGGYNEQFF.

Here the CDR3 DNA reads TGTGCCAGCAGCACCAGGTCGACTAGCTACGAGCAGTACTTC. It codes for CASSTRSTSYEQYF. The chain uses TRBV9 and TRBJ2-7; possibly TRBD2 for D (6 bases). The CDR3 covers 14 residues. V gave up 4 bases and J gave up 3 bases, with 14 bases separating them. Germline V gene sequence: CDR1 SGDLS, CDR2 YYNGEE.

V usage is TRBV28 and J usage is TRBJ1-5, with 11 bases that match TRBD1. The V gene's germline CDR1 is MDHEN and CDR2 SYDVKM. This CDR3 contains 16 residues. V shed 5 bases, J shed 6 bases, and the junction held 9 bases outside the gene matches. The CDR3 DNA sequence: TGTGCCAGCAGTCTCTCGGGACAGGGGGTAAGTCAGCCCCAGCATTTT. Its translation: CASSLSGQGVSQPQHF.

For the CDR3, the DNA is TGTGCCAGCAGCCCGAGCGCCACAACCCTTAATGAAAAACTGTTTTTT. Its translation is CASSPSATTLNEKLFF. V gene TRBV7-2 combines with J gene TRBJ1-4; D gene uncertain. This CDR3 has 16 amino acids. CDR1 is SGHTA, CDR2 FQGNSA, per germline. Trimming took off 5 bases at V and 4 bases at J, with 17 bases between the two ends.

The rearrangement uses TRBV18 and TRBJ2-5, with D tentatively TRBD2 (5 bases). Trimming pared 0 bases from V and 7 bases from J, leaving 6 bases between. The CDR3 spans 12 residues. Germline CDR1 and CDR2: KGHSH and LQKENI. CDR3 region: CASSPPSGTQYF. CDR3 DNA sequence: TGTGCCAGCTCACCACCCAGCGGGACCCAGTACTTC.

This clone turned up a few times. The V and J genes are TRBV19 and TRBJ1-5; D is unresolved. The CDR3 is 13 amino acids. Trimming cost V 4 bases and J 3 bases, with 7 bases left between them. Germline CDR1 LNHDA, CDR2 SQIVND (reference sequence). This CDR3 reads CASSKQDNQPQHF. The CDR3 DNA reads TGTGCCAGTAGTAAGCAGGACAATCAGCCCCAGCATTTT.

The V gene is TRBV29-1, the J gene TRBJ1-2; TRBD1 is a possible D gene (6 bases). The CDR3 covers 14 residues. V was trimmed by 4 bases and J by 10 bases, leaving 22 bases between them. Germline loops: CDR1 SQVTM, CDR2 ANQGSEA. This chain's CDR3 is CSVGSQLDRYVYTF. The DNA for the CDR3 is TGCAGCGTTGGTTCCCAGCTGGACAGATACGTCTACACCTTC.

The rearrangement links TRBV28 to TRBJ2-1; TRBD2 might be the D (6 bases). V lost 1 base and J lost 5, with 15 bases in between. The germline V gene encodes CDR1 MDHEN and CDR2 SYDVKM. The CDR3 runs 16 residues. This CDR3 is CASSLLTEGRNNEQFF. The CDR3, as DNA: TGTGCCAGCAGTTTATTAACGGAAGGGAGGAACAATGAGCAGTTCTTC.

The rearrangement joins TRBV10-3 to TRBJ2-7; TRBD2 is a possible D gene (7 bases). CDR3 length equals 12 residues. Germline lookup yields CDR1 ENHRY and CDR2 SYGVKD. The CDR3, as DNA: TGTGCTTCGGGGGGCCGGACCTACGAGCAGTACTTC. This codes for CASGGRTYEQYF.

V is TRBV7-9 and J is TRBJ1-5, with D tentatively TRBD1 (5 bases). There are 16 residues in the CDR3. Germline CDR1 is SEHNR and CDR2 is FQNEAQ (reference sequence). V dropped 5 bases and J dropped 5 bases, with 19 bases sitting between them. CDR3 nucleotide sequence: TGTGCCAGCAGCCCCGGACGAACGACAGAAGATCAGCCCCAGCATTTT. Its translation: CASSPGRTTEDQPQHF. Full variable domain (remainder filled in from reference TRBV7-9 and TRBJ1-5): DTGVSQNPRHKITKRGQNVTFRCDPISEHNRLYWYRQTLGQGPEFLTYFQNEAQLEKSRLLSDRFSAERPKGSFSTLEIQRTEQGDSAMYLCASSPGRTTEDQPQHFGDGTRLSIL.

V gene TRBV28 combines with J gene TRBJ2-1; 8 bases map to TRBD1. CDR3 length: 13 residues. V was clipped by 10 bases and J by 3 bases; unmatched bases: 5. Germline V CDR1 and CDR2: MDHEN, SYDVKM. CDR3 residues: CATTGTGYNEQFF. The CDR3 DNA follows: TGTGCCACCACCGGGACAGGCTACAATGAGCAGTTCTTC.

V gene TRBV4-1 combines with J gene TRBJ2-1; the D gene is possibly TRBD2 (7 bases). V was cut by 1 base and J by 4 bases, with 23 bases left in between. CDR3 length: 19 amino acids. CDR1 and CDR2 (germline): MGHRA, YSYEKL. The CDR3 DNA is TGCGCCAGCAGCCAAGGGGGGCCCCTCGGCGGGAGAGGGTACAATGAGCAGTTCTTC. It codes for CASSQGGPLGGRGYNEQFF.

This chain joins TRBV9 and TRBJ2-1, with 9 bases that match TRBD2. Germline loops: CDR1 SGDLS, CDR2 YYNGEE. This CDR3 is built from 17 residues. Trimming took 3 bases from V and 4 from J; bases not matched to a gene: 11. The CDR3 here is CASSALPGLADYNEQFF. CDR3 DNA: TGTGCCAGCAGCGCTCTCCCGGGACTAGCAGATTACAATGAGCAGTTCTTC.

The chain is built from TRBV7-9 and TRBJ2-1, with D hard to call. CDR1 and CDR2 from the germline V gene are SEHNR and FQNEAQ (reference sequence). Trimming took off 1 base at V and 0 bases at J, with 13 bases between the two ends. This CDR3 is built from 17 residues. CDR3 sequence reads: CASSLVIASYSYNEQFF. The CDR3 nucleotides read TGTGCCAGCAGCTTAGTAATAGCCTCATACTCCTACAATGAGCAGTTCTTC.

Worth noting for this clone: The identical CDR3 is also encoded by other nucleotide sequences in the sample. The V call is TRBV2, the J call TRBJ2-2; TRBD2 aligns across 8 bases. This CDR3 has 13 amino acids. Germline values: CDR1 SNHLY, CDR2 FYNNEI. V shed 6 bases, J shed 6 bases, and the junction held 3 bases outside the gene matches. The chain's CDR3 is CASSQAGAGELFF. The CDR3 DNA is TGTGCCAGCAGCCAAGCGGGAGCCGGGGAGCTGTTTTTT.

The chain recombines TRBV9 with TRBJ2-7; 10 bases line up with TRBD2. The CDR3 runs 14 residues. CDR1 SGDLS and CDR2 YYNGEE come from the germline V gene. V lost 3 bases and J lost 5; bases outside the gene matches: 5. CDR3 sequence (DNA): TGTGCCAGCAGCGCGGGACTAGCGTCCAACGAGCAGTACTTC. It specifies CASSAGLASNEQYF. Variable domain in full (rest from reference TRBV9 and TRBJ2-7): DSGVTQTPKHLITATGQRVTLRCSPRSGDLSVYWYQQSLDQGLQFLIQYYNGEERAKGNILERFSAQQFPDLHSELNLSSLELGDSALYFCASSAGLASNEQYFGPGTRLTVT.